The 17 T cell receptor beta chains below come from one sample, sequenced in a study of beta chain features in type 1 diabetes. Since all of the isolated RNA was reverse transcribed, expressed TCRB transcripts were what got sequenced. Sequencing was performed with immunoSEQ multiplex PCR; in TCRdb, only in-frame clones are kept and a portion is missing. This repertoire shows hundreds of thousands of clones, about an eighth found once; its top ten account for 0.03% to 0.04%. No antigen has been assigned to these receptors. General study results and limits: Type 1 diabetes patients had moderately but significantly shorter TCRB CDR3s in all four CD4+ subsets.

Input material: naive CD4+ T cells from blood. These receptor sequences come from a man between 18 and 29 years old with type 1 diabetes.

This clone showed up just a few times. V usage is TRBV9 and J usage is TRBJ2-3; 9 bases align to TRBD1. There are 14 residues in the CDR3. Germline loops: CDR1 SGDLS, CDR2 YYNGEE. Losses at the gene ends were 9 bases for V and 0 bases for J; bases not matched to a gene: 5. CDR3 in DNA: TGTGCCACTGGACAGGGGCTAAGCACAGATACGCAGTATTTT. Translated: CATGQGLSTDTQYF.

The chain links TRBV27 to TRBJ2-7, with 10 positions matching TRBD1. The germline V gene has CDR1 MNHEY and CDR2 SMNVEV (reference sequence). V dropped 10 bases and J dropped 2; count of bases not matched to a gene: 11. This CDR3 has 15 amino acids. The chain's CDR3 is CATVRSGTGAYEQYF. CDR3 in DNA: TGTGCCACCGTTAGATCGGGGACAGGGGCCTACGAGCAGTACTTC.

The chain is built from TRBV10-3 and TRBJ2-1; possibly TRBD2 for D (6 bases). With 10 bases removed from V and 2 bases from J, the gap between germline ends came to 15 bases. Germline V CDR1 and CDR2: ENHRY, SYGVKD. The length of the CDR3 is 14 residues. CDR3: CATQSAGTYNEQFF. CDR3 nucleotide sequence: TGTGCCACCCAGTCGGCGGGAACCTACAATGAGCAGTTCTTC.

This clone showed up just a few times. The chain has TRBV6-5 and TRBJ1-6; D not resolved. The ends were cut back, 8 bases at V and 6 bases at J, with 11 bases in the middle. The V gene's germline CDR1 is MNHEY and CDR2 SVGAGI. The CDR3 runs to 13 residues. In DNA, the CDR3 is TGTGCCAGCTTTGGGTCATTTAATTCACCCCTCCACTTT. Its protein is CASFGSFNSPLHF.

This rearrangement joins TRBV5-1 to TRBJ1-1; D gene uncertain. Per germline, CDR1 SGHRS and CDR2 YFSETQ. This CDR3 comprises 12 residues. V shed 10 bases and J shed 0 bases, with 10 bases lying between them. The CDR3 region is CAGALLNTEAFF. As DNA, the CDR3 is TGCGCCGGAGCTCTTTTGAACACTGAAGCTTTCTTT. The full variable domain, completed using reference TRBV5-1 and TRBJ1-1, is KAGVTQTPRYLIKTRGQQVTLSCSPISGHRSVSWYQQTPGQGLQFLFEYFSETQRNKGNFPGRFSGRQFSNSRSEMNVSTLELGDSALYLCAGALLNTEAFFGQGTRLTVV.

The CDR3 is CASSILRDTQYF. As DNA, the CDR3 is TGTGCCAGCAGCATTCTGAGGGATACGCAGTATTTT. This sequence joins TRBV7-2 and TRBJ2-3; D gene ambiguous. CDR1 and CDR2 (germline): SGHTA, FQGNSA. Between the trimmed V and J ends, which lost 5 bases and 6 bases, there was a span of 9 bases. The CDR3 extends over 12 amino acids.

CDR3 DNA sequence: TGTGCCAGCAGCCGAGGACAGGTGGGACCCTACGAGCAGTACTTC. As protein: CASSRGQVGPYEQYF. J is TRBJ2-7 and V is TRBV11-2; 7 bases map to TRBD1. Unmatched junction bases numbered 9, after V lost 5 bases and J lost 2 bases. CDR3 size: 15 residues. Germline CDR1 SGHAT, CDR2 FQNNGV.

The genes are TRBV9 and TRBJ1-1, with a weak D call TRBD1 (5 bases). The CDR3 covers 16 residues. CDR1 is SGDLS, CDR2 YYNGEE, per germline. The V end was cut by 2 bases, the J end by 0 bases, with 14 bases between. DNA for the CDR3: TGTGCCAGCAGCGTCCAGACAGTAGCGATGAACACTGAAGCTTTCTTT. Protein: CASSVQTVAMNTEAFF.

The rearrangement joins TRBV29-1 to TRBJ1-1; TRBD1 is a possible D gene (6 bases). Germline V gene lookup returns CDR1 SQVTM and CDR2 ANQGSEA. There are 13 residues in the CDR3. Between the trimmed V and J ends, which lost 4 bases and 2 bases, there was a span of 11 bases. The CDR3 sequence is CSVADRLNTEAFF. In DNA, the CDR3 is TGCAGCGTTGCGGACAGACTAAACACTGAAGCTTTCTTT.

This clone was detected only a few times. Distinct nucleotide sequences in the sample also encode this CDR3. The genes are TRBV30 and TRBJ1-1; D unclear. Trimming stripped 2 bases from V and 6 bases from J, with 4 bases between. Germline V gene sequence: CDR1 GTSNPN, CDR2 SVGIG (reference sequence). This CDR3 has 10 residues. The CDR3 bases are TGTGCCTGGAGTAGGGCTGAAGCTTTCTTT. This translates into CAWSRAEAFF.

V and J are TRBV18 and TRBJ2-7; D gene ambiguous. From germline, CDR1 is KGHSH and CDR2 LQKENI. V was clipped by 1 base and J by 3 bases, with 10 bases between them. The CDR3 is made up of 14 amino acids. CDR3 DNA: TGTGCCAGCTCACCACAGCAGGCGTTCTACGAGCAGTACTTC. Its translation: CASSPQQAFYEQYF.

The chain is built from TRBV15 and TRBJ2-1, with 9 nucleotides matching TRBD2. CDR1 is LNHNV, CDR2 YYDKDF, per germline (reference sequence). This CDR3 region has 21 residues. With V trimmed by 6 bases and J by 3 bases, 24 bases remained unmatched. CDR3 region: CATRPTQDRYDSGRFYNEQFF. The DNA of the CDR3 is TGTGCCACCAGACCCACCCAAGACAGATACGATAGCGGGAGATTCTACAATGAGCAGTTCTTC.

There are a few counts of this clone. The rearrangement uses TRBV2 and TRBJ2-3; D uncertain. The length of the CDR3 is 11 residues. The germline V gene has CDR1 SNHLY and CDR2 FYNNEI. Trimming removed 2 bases from V and 9 bases from J, with 6 bases in between. The CDR3 DNA is TGTGCCAGCAGTGAATTTGGAACGCAGTATTTT. Its translation: CASSEFGTQYF.

This clone has only a few counts. The chain employs TRBV4-3 and TRBJ2-3, with a possible D match to TRBD2 (6 bases). CDR1 is LGHNA, CDR2 YSLEER, per germline. This CDR3 contains 14 residues. V was trimmed by 4 bases and J by 0 bases, leaving 8 bases between them. The CDR3, as DNA: TGCGCCAGCAGCCTCGGGGGAAGCACAGATACGCAGTATTTT. As protein: CASSLGGSTDTQYF.

The rearrangement joins TRBV4-3 to TRBJ2-3, with 9 nucleotides matching TRBD1. V dropped 4 bases and J dropped 4; count of bases not matched to a gene: 9. The CDR3 consists of 16 residues. CDR1 LGHNA and CDR2 YSLEER come from the germline V gene. In nucleotides, the CDR3 is TGCGCCAGCAGCCGGGTAACGGGACAGGGCTCAGATACGCAGTATTTT. As protein: CASSRVTGQGSDTQYF.

The chain has TRBV5-6 and TRBJ2-7; D not certain. The CDR3 consists of 11 residues. From germline, CDR1 is SGHDT and CDR2 YYEEEE. V gave up 0 bases and J gave up 5 bases, with 3 bases separating them. The CDR3 bases are TGTGCCAGCAGCTTGGGTAACGAGCAGTACTTC. As protein: CASSLGNEQYF.

This clone appeared a few times. This chain uses TRBV18 with TRBJ2-7, with D unclear. The CDR3 is 12 residues long. Trimming stripped 4 bases from V and 3 bases from J, with 7 bases between. CDR1 is KGHSH, CDR2 LQKENI, per germline. CDR3 nucleotide sequence: TGTGCCAGCTCACGCGTAGTCTACGAGCAGTACTTC. It encodes CASSRVVYEQYF.